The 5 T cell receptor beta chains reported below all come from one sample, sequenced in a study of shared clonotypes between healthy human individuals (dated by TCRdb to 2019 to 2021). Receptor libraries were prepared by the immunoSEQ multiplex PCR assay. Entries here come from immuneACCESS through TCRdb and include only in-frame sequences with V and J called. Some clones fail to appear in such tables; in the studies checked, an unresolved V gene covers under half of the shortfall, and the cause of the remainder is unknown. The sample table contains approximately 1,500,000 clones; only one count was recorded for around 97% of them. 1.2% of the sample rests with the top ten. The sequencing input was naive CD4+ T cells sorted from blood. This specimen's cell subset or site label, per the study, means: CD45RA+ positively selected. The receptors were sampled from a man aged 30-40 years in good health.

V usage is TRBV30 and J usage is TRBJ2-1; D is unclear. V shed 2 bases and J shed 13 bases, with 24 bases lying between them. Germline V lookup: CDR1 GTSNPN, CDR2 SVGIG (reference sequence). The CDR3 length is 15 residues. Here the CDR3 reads CAWSTPRSMGRRQFF. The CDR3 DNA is TGTGCCTGGAGTACCCCCCGGTCGATGGGTCGTAGACAGTTCTTC.

The CDR3 DNA is TGCGCCAGCAGCCAAGGACAGTGCCTTGAGAAAAAACTGTTTTTT. Amino acids: CASSQGQCLEKKLFF. The chain joins TRBV4-1 to TRBJ1-4, with D maybe TRBD1 (5 bases). CDR3 length equals 15 residues. V was pared by 1 base and J by 9 bases, with 15 bases between. Germline V gene lookup returns CDR1 MGHRA and CDR2 YSYEKL.

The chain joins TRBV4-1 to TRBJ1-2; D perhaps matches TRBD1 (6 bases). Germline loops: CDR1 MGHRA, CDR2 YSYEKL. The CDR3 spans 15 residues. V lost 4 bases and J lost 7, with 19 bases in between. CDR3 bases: TGCGCCAGCAGCCTCCCGGCGGGGGGGCTCTCTGGCTACACCTTC. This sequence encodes CASSLPAGGLSGYTF.

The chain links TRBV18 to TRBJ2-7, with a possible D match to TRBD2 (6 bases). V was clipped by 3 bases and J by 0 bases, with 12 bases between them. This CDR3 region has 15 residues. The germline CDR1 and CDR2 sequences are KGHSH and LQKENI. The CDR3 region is CASSPKRGGSYEQYF. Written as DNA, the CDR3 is TGTGCCAGCTCACCGAAAAGGGGAGGCTCCTACGAGCAGTACTTC.

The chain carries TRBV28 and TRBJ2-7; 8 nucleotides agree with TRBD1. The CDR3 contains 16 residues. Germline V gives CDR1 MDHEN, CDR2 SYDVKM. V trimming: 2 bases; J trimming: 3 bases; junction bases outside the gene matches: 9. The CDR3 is CASSLILLGTGYEQYF. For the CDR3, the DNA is TGTGCCAGCAGTTTAATTTTACTTGGGACAGGCTACGAGCAGTACTTC.